The 20 T cell receptor beta chains reported below all come from one sample, sequenced in a study of blood T cell repertoires in COVID-19. Profiling relied on immunoSEQ multiplex PCR, and the TCRdb table lists in-frame clones only, not all of them. The sample consists of around 60,000 clones, approximately 88% of them appearing once. The material sequenced was peripheral blood. These receptors all come from a human donor in a cohort sampled during active COVID-19.

The chain links TRBV27 to TRBJ1-1; no reliable D call. Trimming pared 7 bases from V and 4 bases from J, leaving 13 bases between. The CDR3 covers 13 residues. CDR1 and CDR2 from the germline V gene are MNHEY and SMNVEV (reference sequence). The CDR3 spells CASMESRGTEAFF. The CDR3 nucleotides are TGTGCCAGCATGGAGTCCCGTGGCACTGAAGCTTTCTTT.

This chain connects TRBV29-1 to TRBJ1-4, with 7 bases that match TRBD1. Trimming took 7 bases from V and 3 from J; bases not matched to a gene: 5. The germline V gene encodes CDR1 SQVTM and CDR2 ANQGSEA. The CDR3 has 13 residues. CDR3 DNA: TGCAGCGCCAGACAGGGTGCTAATGAAAAACTGTTTTTT. It is translated as CSARQGANEKLFF.

The V and J genes are TRBV13 and TRBJ2-1; D is uncertain. CDR1 PRHDT and CDR2 FYEKMQ come from the germline V gene (reference sequence). Trimming removed 5 bases at V and 7 bases at J, with 12 bases between. This CDR3 has 13 residues. In DNA, the CDR3 is TGTGCCAGCAGCCTCACTCGAGGAAATGAGCAGTTCTTC. Protein: CASSLTRGNEQFF.

The chain combines TRBV5-4 with TRBJ2-1; D is undetermined. V was pared by 4 bases and J by 10 bases, with 12 bases between. Germline V gene data show CDR1 as SGHNT and CDR2 as YYREEE (reference sequence). The CDR3 spans 12 residues. The CDR3: CASSPPSHEQFF. CDR3 nucleotides: TGTGCCAGCAGCCCCCCGAGCCACGAGCAGTTCTTC.

The chain employs TRBV6-2 or TRBV6-3 and TRBJ2-2; D uncertain. Germline values: CDR1 MNHEY, CDR2 SVGEGT. The CDR3 spans 15 residues. The V end lost 0 bases, the J end lost 5 bases, and 10 bases lay between the germline ends. CDR3 nucleotides: TGTGCCAGCAGTTACTCTACAGATGGAACCGGGGAGCTGTTTTTT. Translating it yields CASSYSTDGTGELFF.

The chain has TRBV10-3 and TRBJ2-6; no clear D gene. Looked up from germline, CDR1 is ENHRY and CDR2 is SYGVKD. The CDR3 is 13 residues long. The V gene lost 4 bases and the J gene lost 4 bases, with 5 bases spanning the gap. DNA for the CDR3: TGTGCCATCAGTGGTTCAGGGGCCAACGTCCTGACTTTC. It yields the protein CAISGSGANVLTF.

The CDR3 protein is CASSQDPSDTDTQYF. The CDR3 DNA follows: TGTGCCAGCAGCCAAGATCCTAGCGACACAGATACGCAGTATTTT. The gene calls are TRBV3-1 (or the pseudogene TRBV3-2) and TRBJ2-3, with a tentative D call TRBD2 (6 bases). The V end lost 0 bases, the J end lost 2 bases, and 9 bases lay between the germline ends. This CDR3 is 15 amino acids long. Germline CDR1 LGHDT, CDR2 YNNKEL (reference sequence).

The chain recombines TRBV30 with TRBJ1-1, with D tentatively TRBD1 (5 bases). The germline V gene has CDR1 GTSNPN and CDR2 SVGIG (reference sequence). The CDR3 extends over 13 amino acids. In DNA, the CDR3 is TGTGCTTGGGCGGGGGTTTGGAACACTGAAGCTTTCTTT. Protein: CAWAGVWNTEAFF.

The CDR3 DNA sequence: TGTGCCAGCAGCCCCACAAGGAACACTGAAGCTTTCTTT. Translation: CASSPTRNTEAFF. The chain has TRBV9 and TRBJ1-1; D unclear. Per germline, CDR1 SGDLS and CDR2 YYNGEE. This CDR3 is 13 amino acids long. V lost 4 bases and J lost 1, with 8 bases in between. Complete variable domain (other parts from reference TRBV9 and TRBJ1-1): DSGVTQTPKHLITATGQRVTLRCSPRSGDLSVYWYQQSLDQGLQFLIQYYNGEERAKGNILERFSAQQFPDLHSELNLSSLELGDSALYFCASSPTRNTEAFFGQGTRLTVV.

DNA of the CDR3: TGTGCCAGCAGTGAGACGACAGGGAGCGAGCAGTACTTC. Translation gives CASSETTGSEQYF. The V and J genes are TRBV2 and TRBJ2-7; 7 bases map to TRBD1. The germline gives CDR1 SNHLY, CDR2 FYNNEI. The J segment lost 6 bases and the V segment lost 3 bases, leaving 5 bases of the junction unmatched. This CDR3 comprises 13 residues. Supplemented by reference TRBV2 and TRBJ2-7, the full variable domain reads EPEVTQTPSHQVTQMGQEVILRCVPISNHLYFYWYRQILGQKVEFLVSFYNNEISEKSEIFDDQFSVERPDGSNFTLKIRSTKLEDSAMYFCASSETTGSEQYFGPGTRLTVT.

The rearrangement uses TRBV6-2 or TRBV6-3 and TRBJ2-7; 11 bases align to TRBD2. The germline CDR1 and CDR2 sequences are MNHEY and SVGEGT. This CDR3 has 17 residues. With 7 bases clipped from V and 4 bases from J, the junction kept 15 bases outside the gene matches. The CDR3 region is CASTPPGTSGGKYEQYF. CDR3 in DNA: TGTGCCAGCACCCCCCCGGGGACTAGCGGAGGAAAATACGAGCAGTACTTC.

The chain couples TRBV5-6 to TRBJ2-1; 8 nucleotides align to TRBD1. CDR3 length: 17 residues. Germline V gene sequence: CDR1 SGHDT, CDR2 YYEEEE. V lost 1 base and J lost 8; bases outside the gene matches: 14. The CDR3 is CASSLPGGNDIFDEQFF. CDR3 sequence (DNA): TGTGCCAGCAGCTTGCCAGGGGGCAATGATATTTTCGATGAGCAGTTCTTC.

The rearrangement uses TRBV4-1 and TRBJ1-1; D uncertain. CDR3 length equals 14 residues. The V end was cut by 4 bases, the J end by 3 bases, with 12 bases between. The germline V gene encodes CDR1 MGHRA and CDR2 YSYEKL. DNA of the CDR3: TGCGCCAGCAGCCCCTTGTCGGGGTACACTGAAGCTTTCTTT. It is translated as CASSPLSGYTEAFF.

The chain couples TRBV28 to TRBJ1-1, with D possibly matching TRBD1 (5 bases). The germline V gene encodes CDR1 MDHEN and CDR2 SYDVKM. V lost 4 bases and J 4 bases, leaving 28 bases between the germline ends. CDR3 size: 19 residues. Written as DNA, the CDR3 is TGTGCCAGCAGTTACCTCCGGCAGCTGGGATGGGGCCCCGGCACTGAAGCTTTCTTT. It is translated as CASSYLRQLGWGPGTEAFF.

The chain links TRBV3-1 (or the pseudogene TRBV3-2) to TRBJ1-3; D is perhaps TRBD1 (5 bases). Germline values: CDR1 LGHDT, CDR2 YNNKEL (reference sequence). The V end lost 7 bases, the J end lost 8 bases, and 9 bases lay between the germline ends. The CDR3 loop spans 11 amino acids. The CDR3 DNA is TGTGCCAGCACCCGGGGGGACACCATATATTTT. It specifies CASTRGDTIYF.

The V and J genes are TRBV19 and TRBJ1-1, with D perhaps TRBD1 (5 bases). Germline lookup yields CDR1 LNHDA and CDR2 SQIVND (reference sequence). This CDR3 contains 15 residues. V shed 3 bases and J shed 3 bases, with 14 bases lying between them. This CDR3 reads CASSMIKGGDTEAFF. CDR3 in DNA: TGTGCCAGTAGTATGATTAAGGGAGGGGACACTGAAGCTTTCTTT.

This clone was detected once. V and J are TRBV6-2 or TRBV6-3 and TRBJ1-2; D is possibly TRBD1 (6 bases). CDR1 and CDR2 from the germline V gene are MNHEY and SVGEGT. V was trimmed by 2 bases and J by 4 bases, leaving 14 bases between them. The CDR3 contains 15 residues. CDR3 in DNA: TGTGCCAGCAGTTACCAAAACAGGGAGATCTATGGCTACACCTTC. Translated: CASSYQNREIYGYTF.

This chain joins TRBV5-6 and TRBJ1-2, with TRBD1 matching 7 bases. Germline CDR1 is SGHDT and CDR2 is YYEEEE. This CDR3 comprises 12 residues. Unmatched junction bases numbered 10, after V lost 9 bases and J lost 8 bases. The CDR3 region is CATRVGGWGYTF. CDR3 bases: TGTGCCACCCGCGTAGGGGGCTGGGGCTACACCTTC.

CDR3 bases: TGTGCCATCAGGGACAGCACCCTCTATGGCTACACCTTC. This codes for CAIRDSTLYGYTF. The chain uses TRBV10-3 and TRBJ1-2; maybe TRBD1 (6 bases). Deletions cut 6 bases from V and 4 bases from J, with 12 bases between. Germline V lookup: CDR1 ENHRY, CDR2 SYGVKD. CDR3 length: 13 amino acids.

This chain connects TRBV9 to TRBJ2-5, with TRBD1 as a possible D gene (5 bases). The CDR3 length is 15 residues. Germline-derived CDR1 and CDR2 are SGDLS and YYNGEE. Trimming removed 4 bases at V and 5 bases at J, with 18 bases between. The CDR3: CASSLTPGFGETQYF. The CDR3 DNA follows: TGTGCCAGCAGCCTCACCCCAGGGTTCGGGGAGACCCAGTACTTC. Variable domain in full (rest from reference TRBV9 and TRBJ2-5): DSGVTQTPKHLITATGQRVTLRCSPRSGDLSVYWYQQSLDQGLQFLIQYYNGEERAKGNILERFSAQQFPDLHSELNLSSLELGDSALYFCASSLTPGFGETQYFGPGTRLLVL.